The clone carrying this TCR beta chain was counted ten times or more. As yet, its antigen is unknown. This specimen comes from a study of CD8+CD57+ T cells in acquired aplastic anemia. Study-wide findings and caveats: The same twenty-nine CD8+ CDR3 sequences occurred in patients and in controls. Patients and healthy controls showed no significant CD8+ Simpson's diversity difference.

Before being chosen for sequencing, patients had shown CD8+CD57+ cell expansion by flow cytometry. V lost 5 bases to trimming and J lost 5 bases, with 12 bases between them. CDR3 length: 14 amino acids. CDR1 is LNHDA, CDR2 SQIVND, per germline (reference sequence). TCR beta VDJ combinations and CDR3 sequences were profiled from genomic DNA. TCRdb fed the reads into MiXCR, producing one record per CDR3 protein. The sample has under 200,000 distinct CDR3 sequences, 40% to 50% seen once. The chain couples TRBV19 to TRBJ1-4; TRBD1 is a possible D gene (6 bases). The sequenced sample consisted of sorted CD4+, CD8+, or CD8+CD57+ T cells (not recorded which) from PBMCs. This clonotype was obtained from a human donor with aplastic anemia. The CDR3 coding sequence is TGTGCCAGTAGTTCCCCAGGGGACAATGAAAAACTGTTTTTT. It encodes CASSSPGDNEKLFF.